This is a list of T cell receptor beta chains from one sample in a study of OX40 agonist ivuxolimab in advanced cancers. The data were produced by immunoSEQ multiplex PCR, yet TCRdb's version contains in-frame clones alone and is incomplete. Of about 72,000 clones listed, approximately 89% are singletons. Here the sequenced sample was CD4+ or CD8+ T cells sorted from blood, taken in a trial of the OX40 agonist ivuxolimab. Source of these receptors: an adult with an advanced solid tumor such as melanoma, head and neck, liver or kidney cancer. Both conserved end residues are part of each CDR3. A D gene is named only where the DNA matches it firmly. Clone size is not always given. Where it is, it says once, few, many or a class for expanded clones.

v_gene: TRBV28; j_gene: TRBJ2-3; abundance: once; d_gene: TRBD1; CDR3aa: CASSPPLHRGYTDTQYF
v_gene: TRBV7-8; j_gene: TRBJ1-1; abundance: few; d_gene: TRBD1; CDR3aa: CASSSQGFTEAFF
v_gene: TRBV30; j_gene: TRBJ1-1; abundance: -; d_gene: -; CDR3aa: CASQSGPTYGLF
v_gene: TRBV4-2; j_gene: TRBJ2-2; abundance: -; d_gene: TRBD2; CDR3aa: CASSPRTGGQTGELFF
v_gene: TRBV6-1; j_gene: TRBJ1-2; abundance: -; d_gene: -; CDR3aa: CASRATVFYGYTF
v_gene: TRBV5-1; j_gene: TRBJ1-2; abundance: -; d_gene: -; CDR3aa: CASSPENYGYTF
v_gene: TRBV7-2; j_gene: TRBJ2-7; abundance: -; d_gene: -; CDR3aa: CASSQEEFNSYEQYF
v_gene: TRBV10-3; j_gene: TRBJ1-5; abundance: -; d_gene: -; CDR3aa: CAISDRPDGDNQPQHF
v_gene: TRBV18; j_gene: TRBJ2-5; abundance: few; d_gene: TRBD1; CDR3aa: CASSPTTGEETQYF
v_gene: TRBV19; j_gene: TRBJ2-1; abundance: -; d_gene: TRBD1; CDR3aa: CASSIQTGGHEQFF
v_gene: TRBV6-6; j_gene: TRBJ2-3; abundance: -; d_gene: -; CDR3aa: CASSSPDSDTQYF
v_gene: TRBV28; j_gene: TRBJ1-2; abundance: -; d_gene: -; CDR3aa: CASSLGPPFAGYTF
v_gene: TRBV6-5; j_gene: TRBJ2-5; abundance: -; d_gene: -; CDR3aa: CASAQGAGEVETQYF
v_gene: TRBV6-1; j_gene: TRBJ2-3; abundance: -; d_gene: -; CDR3aa: CASSELQGPTDTQYF
v_gene: TRBV4-2; j_gene: TRBJ2-1; abundance: -; d_gene: TRBD2; CDR3aa: CASSQVAGGVREQFF
v_gene: TRBV5-6; j_gene: TRBJ1-2; abundance: once; d_gene: -; CDR3aa: CASSLDEGFYGYTF
v_gene: TRBV5-1; j_gene: TRBJ2-3; abundance: -; d_gene: TRBD1; CDR3aa: CASSLVSGTGTDTQYF
v_gene: TRBV7-9; j_gene: TRBJ2-2; abundance: -; d_gene: TRBD2; CDR3aa: CASSLLSSGENTGELFF
v_gene: TRBV6-1; j_gene: TRBJ1-2; abundance: -; d_gene: -; CDR3aa: CASSDFEGWLGYTF
v_gene: TRBV4-2; j_gene: TRBJ2-3; abundance: -; d_gene: TRBD2; CDR3aa: CASSQVAGASTDTQYF
v_gene: TRBV10-2; j_gene: TRBJ2-3; abundance: -; d_gene: -; CDR3aa: CATRTTQASTDTQYF
v_gene: TRBV21-1; j_gene: TRBJ2-2; abundance: -; d_gene: -; CDR3aa: CASSKVAGANTGELFF
v_gene: TRBV5-4; j_gene: TRBJ2-1; abundance: -; d_gene: -; CDR3aa: CASSFSGPTYNEQFF
v_gene: TRBV5-1; j_gene: TRBJ2-7; abundance: -; d_gene: -; CDR3aa: CASSFGSLTLGEQYF
v_gene: TRBV7-9; j_gene: TRBJ2-7; abundance: once; d_gene: TRBD2; CDR3aa: CASSDPRLANWQYF
v_gene: TRBV7-2; j_gene: TRBJ2-3; abundance: -; d_gene: TRBD2; CDR3aa: CASSLATSGGPPYF
v_gene: TRBV28; j_gene: TRBJ2-2; abundance: once; d_gene: TRBD1; CDR3aa: CASSPPPGTGSTELFF
v_gene: TRBV5-4; j_gene: TRBJ1-2; abundance: -; d_gene: -; CDR3aa: CASSLGTYGYTF
v_gene: TRBV19; j_gene: TRBJ1-2; abundance: -; d_gene: -; CDR3aa: CASSPFLRGVDGYTF
v_gene: TRBV2; j_gene: TRBJ2-1; abundance: -; d_gene: -; CDR3aa: CAWSSYNEQFF
v_gene: TRBV28; j_gene: TRBJ1-1; abundance: -; d_gene: -; CDR3aa: CASSFRGLSNTEAFF
v_gene: TRBV19; j_gene: TRBJ2-1; abundance: -; d_gene: -; CDR3aa: CATSGLTYNEQFF
v_gene: TRBV6-1; j_gene: TRBJ2-5; abundance: once; d_gene: -; CDR3aa: CASSEPGHRWETQYF
v_gene: TRBV30; j_gene: TRBJ2-5; abundance: -; d_gene: -; CDR3aa: CAWTPSRPIWTQYF
v_gene: TRBV7-8; j_gene: TRBJ2-4; abundance: -; d_gene: -; CDR3aa: CASSLLAKNIQYF
v_gene: TRBV18; j_gene: TRBJ2-3; abundance: -; d_gene: TRBD1; CDR3aa: CASSPLGTGGTDTQYF
v_gene: TRBV6-5; j_gene: TRBJ2-1; abundance: -; d_gene: -; CDR3aa: CASSYTRPGHEQFF
v_gene: TRBV5-4; j_gene: TRBJ2-7; abundance: -; d_gene: -; CDR3aa: CASSLRDSNYEQYF
v_gene: TRBV5-5; j_gene: TRBJ2-7; abundance: -; d_gene: -; CDR3aa: CASSLPTGYEQYF
v_gene: TRBV5-1; j_gene: TRBJ2-1; abundance: few; d_gene: -; CDR3aa: CASSPEPNSYNEQFF
v_gene: TRBV19; j_gene: TRBJ1-2; abundance: -; d_gene: -; CDR3aa: CASSMANYGYTF
v_gene: TRBV5-1; j_gene: TRBJ2-3; abundance: -; d_gene: -; CDR3aa: CASSLGNTQYF
v_gene: TRBV15; j_gene: TRBJ1-5; abundance: -; d_gene: TRBD1; CDR3aa: CATSRLGDSGGNQPQHF